The source of this T cell receptor beta chain is a study of T cells in Graves' hyperthyroidism and ophthalmopathy. Study-wide points: The model anticipated ophthalmopathy a median about 7 months pre-onset. Appearing also in blood were most of the thyroid clonotypes expanded above 0.001.

CDR1 and CDR2 (germline): LNHDA, SQIVND (reference sequence). The junction had 6 bases not matched to a gene; V was cut back by 3 bases and J by 1 base. The CDR3 totals 15 residues. Regions amplified from RNA transcripts were the TCR beta CDR3 regions. HTBI primers drove first-round RT-PCR of the TCR CDR3. TCRdb called the multiplex PCR reads again in MiXCR, with one record for every CDR3 protein. The sample includes hundreds of thousands of distinct CDR3 sequences, just under 45% of them seen just once. This clonotype was observed a handful of times. Its specificity is not known. Sequenced sample: peripheral blood or thyroid tissue (not recorded which). The V call is TRBV19, the J call TRBJ2-7, with TRBD1 matching 7 bases. This TCR was recovered from an adult man with Graves' disease, either hyperthyroidism or ophthalmopathy (not recorded which). In DNA form, the CDR3 reads TGTGCCAGTAGTATTAAAGGGGGCGATTCCTACGAGCAGTACTTC. Its protein is CASSIKGGDSYEQYF. The whole variable domain, remainder taken from reference TRBV19 and TRBJ2-7, is DGGITQSPKYLFRKEGQNVTLSCEQNLNHDAMYWYRQDPGQGLRLIYYSQIVNDFQKGDIAEGYSVSREKKESFPLTVTSAQKNPTAFYLCASSIKGGDSYEQYFGPGTRLTVT.